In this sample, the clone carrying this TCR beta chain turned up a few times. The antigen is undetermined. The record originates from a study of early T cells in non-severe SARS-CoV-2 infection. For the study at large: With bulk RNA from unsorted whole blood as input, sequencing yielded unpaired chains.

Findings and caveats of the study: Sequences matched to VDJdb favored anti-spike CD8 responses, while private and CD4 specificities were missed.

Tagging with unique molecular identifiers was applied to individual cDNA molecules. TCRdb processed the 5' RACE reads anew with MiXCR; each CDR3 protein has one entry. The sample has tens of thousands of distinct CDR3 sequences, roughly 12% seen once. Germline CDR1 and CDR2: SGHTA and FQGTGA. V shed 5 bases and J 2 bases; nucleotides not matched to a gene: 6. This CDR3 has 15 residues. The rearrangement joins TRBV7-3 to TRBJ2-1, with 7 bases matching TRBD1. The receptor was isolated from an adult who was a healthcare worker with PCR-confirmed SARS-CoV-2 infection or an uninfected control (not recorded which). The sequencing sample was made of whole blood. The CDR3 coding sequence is TGTGCCAGCAGCCCACAGGGGCGCCCCTACAATGAGCAGTTCTTC. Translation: CASSPQGRPYNEQFF.